This is a list of T cell receptor beta chains from one sample in a study of shared clonotypes between healthy human individuals. Sequencing was performed with immunoSEQ multiplex PCR; in TCRdb, only in-frame clones are kept and a portion is missing. Of hundreds of thousands of clones in the sample, approximately 79% were seen once. Material: memory CD4+ T cells sorted from blood. The receptors derive from a woman younger than 45 in good health. The CDR3 runs from the conserved cysteine through the conserved F or W. D genes are given only for firm matches. Not all rows give a size; the values are once, few, many and, for expanded clones, a class.

j_gene	d_gene	abundance	v_gene	CDR3aa	CDR3nt
TRBJ2-2	NA	many	TRBV19	CASTPSLVMTGELFF	TGTGCCAGTACTCCAAGTCTGGTAATGACCGGGGAGCTGTTTTTT
TRBJ1-5	TRBD1	NA	TRBV2	CASSQTGEQPQHF	TGTGCCAGCAGCCAGACAGGGGAACAGCCCCAGCATTTT
TRBJ2-6	NA	NA	TRBV28	CASSSQPGANVLTF	TGTGCCAGCAGTTCGCAGCCTGGGGCCAACGTCCTGACTTTC
TRBJ2-5	NA	NA	TRBV5-1	CATAMGGGSKETQYF	TGCGCCACCGCTATGGGGGGAGGTTCCAAAGAGACCCAGTACTTC
TRBJ2-1	TRBD1	NA	TRBV5-1	CASNPPGQHGNEQFF	TGCGCCAGCAACCCACCGGGACAGCACGGCAATGAGCAGTTCTTC
TRBJ1-1	NA	NA	TRBV6-5	CASSYWGTPNTEAFF	TGTGCCAGCAGTTATTGGGGCACTCCAAACACTGAAGCTTTCTTT
TRBJ2-2	TRBD2	NA	TRBV28	CATSKAGDTGELFF	TGTGCCACCTCAAAAGCGGGAGACACCGGGGAGCTGTTTTTT
TRBJ2-5	TRBD1	NA	TRBV2	CASSRDRGQETQYF	TGTGCCAGCAGCCGGGACAGGGGCCAAGAGACCCAGTACTTC
TRBJ2-7	NA	NA	TRBV11-2	CASSTLAGPPYEQYF	TGTGCCAGCAGCACACTTGCGGGGCCTCCTTACGAGCAGTACTTC
TRBJ2-5	NA	NA	TRBV5-1	CASSYGQETQYF	TGCGCCAGCAGCTACGGACAAGAGACCCAGTACTTC
TRBJ2-1	NA	NA	TRBV11-3	CASSASAPANEQFF	TGTGCCAGCAGCGCTAGCGCTCCGGCCAATGAGCAGTTCTTC
TRBJ1-1	NA	few	TRBV5-1	CASSLDGGSEAFF	TGCGCCAGCAGCTTGGACGGGGGATCTGAAGCTTTCTTT
TRBJ1-5	TRBD1	NA	TRBV5-1	CASRPTGDSNQPQHF	TGCGCCAGCAGGCCGACAGGGGATAGCAATCAGCCCCAGCATTTT
TRBJ2-7	NA	few	TRBV10-2	CASSEWGLAAPSYEQYF	TGCGCCAGCAGTGAGTGGGGGCTAGCGGCTCCCTCCTACGAGCAGTACTTC
TRBJ2-1	TRBD2	NA	TRBV5-1	CASSASSGAYNEQFF	TGCGCCAGCAGCGCGTCTAGCGGAGCGTACAATGAGCAGTTCTTC
TRBJ2-7	TRBD1	NA	TRBV6-5	CASSYVVTGNHEQYF	TGTGCCAGCAGTTACGTAGTGACAGGGAACCACGAGCAGTACTTC
TRBJ2-3	NA	NA	TRBV6-5	CASSYSTSAVTQYF	TGTGCCAGCAGTTACTCGACCTCCGCGGTAACGCAGTATTTT
TRBJ2-2	TRBD1	NA	TRBV7-2	CASSLGQGANTGELFF	TGTGCCAGCAGCCTGGGACAGGGGGCAAACACCGGGGAGCTGTTTTTT
TRBJ1-2	NA	NA	TRBV7-2	CASSAGMTDYGYTF	TGTGCCAGCAGCGCGGGCATGACAGACTATGGCTACACCTTC
TRBJ1-5	TRBD1	NA	TRBV10-3	CATAVQGEDQPQHF	TGTGCCACCGCGGTACAGGGGGAGGATCAGCCCCAGCATTTT
TRBJ2-7	NA	NA	TRBV28	CASSYPLLLGRSSYEQYF	TGTGCCAGCAGTTACCCATTACTACTAGGACGTAGCTCCTACGAGCAGTACTTC
TRBJ1-1	NA	NA	TRBV28	CASSSENTEAFF	TGTGCCAGCAGTTCAGAGAACACTGAAGCTTTCTTT
TRBJ2-3	TRBD2	once	TRBV11-2	CASRWTSGSGGTQYF	TGTGCCAGCAGGTGGACTAGCGGGAGCGGGGGTACGCAGTATTTT
TRBJ2-1	NA	NA	TRBV27	CASSFGDGRSVQFF	TGTGCCAGCAGTTTTGGGGACGGACGGTCGGTACAGTTCTTC
TRBJ1-2	NA	NA	TRBV6-4	CASSDSTGHSPYGYTF	TGTGCCAGCAGTGACTCGACTGGACATTCCCCCTATGGCTACACCTTC
TRBJ2-7	NA	NA	TRBV19	CASSIDTASYEQYF	TGTGCCAGTAGTATAGATACAGCTTCCTACGAGCAGTACTTC
TRBJ2-5	NA	NA	TRBV28	CASSTTAVALDTSGAQYF	TGTGCCAGCAGCACCACAGCGGTCGCACTAGACACATCCGGTGCCCAGTACTTC
TRBJ1-1	NA	NA	TRBV28	CASSHPPGGFEAFF	TGTGCCAGCAGCCACCCACCTGGGGGGTTTGAAGCTTTCTTT
TRBJ1-1	TRBD1	NA	TRBV29-1	CSTRPGTANTEAFF	TGCAGCACTCGACCGGGGACAGCGAACACTGAAGCTTTCTTT
TRBJ1-5	NA	NA	TRBV9	CASSVDYRSGQPQHF	TGTGCCAGCAGCGTAGACTACAGGTCGGGACAGCCCCAGCATTTT
TRBJ1-5	NA	once	TRBV18	CASSARTGNQPQHF	TGTGCCAGCTCAGCTAGGACGGGCAATCAGCCCCAGCATTTT
TRBJ2-1	NA	NA	TRBV29-1	CSAESSYNKQFF	TGCAGCGCCGAGAGCTCCTACAATAAGCAGTTCTTC
TRBJ2-7	TRBD2	NA	TRBV7-9	CASSLSGRAHEQYF	TGTGCCAGCAGCCTTAGCGGGAGGGCCCACGAGCAGTACTTC
TRBJ2-3	NA	NA	TRBV5-1	CASSSGTPKDTQYF	TGCGCCAGCAGCTCCGGGACTCCCAAAGATACGCAGTATTTT
TRBJ2-6	NA	once	TRBV19	CASSRGWGGANVLTF	TGTGCCAGTAGTAGGGGGTGGGGCGGGGCCAACGTCCTGACTTTC
TRBJ2-1	NA	NA	TRBV4-1	CASSQDLVGRMQFF	TGCGCCAGCAGCCAAGATTTAGTGGGGAGAATGCAGTTCTTC
TRBJ2-3	TRBD1	NA	TRBV7-9	CASSLAGTGYLSDTQYF	TGTGCCAGCAGCTTAGCCGGGACAGGGTACCTATCAGATACGCAGTATTTT
TRBJ2-1	NA	NA	TRBV5-1	CASSLSRNSYNEQFF	TGCGCCAGCAGCCTCTCCAGAAACTCCTACAATGAGCAGTTCTTC
TRBJ2-1	TRBD1	NA	TRBV2	CASDMTGYRNEQFF	TGTGCCAGCGACATGACAGGGTATAGGAATGAGCAGTTCTTC
TRBJ2-7	TRBD1	once	TRBV28	CASCRGQGSSYEQYF	TGTGCCAGCTGCCGAGGACAGGGTAGCTCCTACGAGCAGTACTTC
TRBJ2-2	TRBD1	NA	TRBV5-8	CASSLGTGHTGELFF	TGTGCCAGCAGCCTCGGGACAGGGCACACCGGGGAGCTGTTTTTT
TRBJ2-3	NA	NA	TRBV28	CASSFLGNTQYF	TGTGCCAGCAGTTTTCTAGGGAATACGCAGTATTTT
TRBJ2-3	TRBD2	NA	TRBV27	CASLPAGLAGTDTQYF	TGTGCCAGCCTCCCAGCCGGGCTAGCGGGCACAGATACGCAGTATTTT
TRBJ1-5	NA	NA	TRBV27	CASSRTGESQPQHF	TGTGCCAGCAGCAGAACGGGGGAGAGTCAGCCCCAGCATTTT
TRBJ2-7	NA	NA	TRBV2	CASSGRGQNEQYF	TGTGCCAGCAGCGGACGCGGACAGAACGAGCAGTACTTC
TRBJ2-5	TRBD1	few	TRBV5-1	CASSLEGRGHETQYF	TGCGCCAGCAGCTTGGAAGGCAGGGGGCACGAGACCCAGTACTTC
TRBJ2-3	TRBD2	NA	TRBV6-1	CASVAGGPQDTQYF	TGTGCCAGCGTAGCGGGAGGGCCCCAAGATACGCAGTATTTT
TRBJ2-5	NA	NA	TRBV2	CASSVNQETQYF	TGTGCCAGCAGCGTGAACCAAGAGACCCAGTACTTC
TRBJ2-5	NA	NA	TRBV5-1	CATSTGSTETQYF	TGCGCCACCTCGACAGGTAGCACAGAGACCCAGTACTTC
TRBJ1-1	NA	NA	TRBV18	CASSHGRAGERAFF	TGTGCCAGCTCACACGGGAGGGCAGGTGAAAGAGCTTTCTTT
TRBJ2-5	NA	NA	TRBV9	CASSVGGLKETQYF	TGTGCCAGCAGCGTAGGGGGCCTTAAAGAGACCCAGTACTTC
TRBJ2-1	TRBD1	NA	TRBV18	CASSPLSQGDEQFF	TGTGCCAGCTCACCACTCTCGCAGGGGGATGAGCAGTTCTTC
TRBJ2-5	NA	NA	TRBV5-1	CASSSTGKFEETQYF	TGCGCCAGCAGCTCCACAGGGAAATTTGAAGAGACCCAGTACTTC
TRBJ1-2	NA	few	TRBV5-1	CASSFRGDYGYTF	TGCGCCAGCAGTTTCAGGGGAGACTATGGCTACACCTTC
TRBJ2-1	TRBD2	NA	TRBV18	CASSPGTSGSYNEQFF	TGTGCCAGCTCACCCGGGACTAGCGGCAGCTACAATGAGCAGTTCTTC
TRBJ2-7	NA	NA	TRBV27	CASTNYEQYF	TGTGCCAGCACAAACTACGAGCAGTACTTC
TRBJ2-7	NA	NA	TRBV27	CASRLRGASSYEQYF	TGTGCCAGCCGTCTGAGGGGGGCTAGCTCCTACGAGCAGTACTTC
TRBJ1-4	NA	NA	TRBV9	CASSVGPTTNEKLFF	TGTGCCAGCAGCGTAGGTCCGACAACTAATGAAAAACTGTTTTTT
TRBJ1-5	NA	NA	TRBV7-8	CASSLVSGGNQPQHF	TGTGCCAGCAGCTTAGTGTCCGGGGGAAATCAGCCCCAGCATTTT
TRBJ2-5	NA	NA	TRBV7-9	CASSSKGRVPQETQYF	TGTGCCAGCAGCTCAAAGGGGCGGGTACCTCAAGAGACCCAGTACTTC